A selection of T cell receptor beta chains follows, all from one sample in a study of OX40 agonist ivuxolimab in advanced cancers. The table came from immunoSEQ multiplex PCR; TCRdb's copy has only in-frame clones and leaves some out. The data contain about 73,000 clones, 85% to 90% of them seen just once; the ten biggest clones take up under 0.75%. Sequencing was performed on CD4+ or CD8+ T cells sorted from blood, taken in a trial of the OX40 agonist ivuxolimab. The receptors here all came from an adult with an advanced solid tumor such as melanoma, head and neck, liver or kidney cancer. CDR3s include the opening cysteine and the closing phenylalanine or tryptophan. A D gene is named only where the DNA matches it firmly. Only part of the rows carry a size: once, few, many, or a class if the clone is expanded.

size: .; V: TRBV5-1; J: TRBJ2-1; D: .; DNA: TGCGCCAGCAGCTTGGCCTGGGACAATGAGCAGTTCTTC; CDR3: CASSLAWDNEQFF
size: .; V: TRBV19; J: TRBJ2-5; D: .; DNA: TGTGCCAGTAGTCCCCGCGGGACAGAAAGACCCCAAGAGACCCAGTACTTC; CDR3: CASSPRGTERPQETQYF
size: once; V: TRBV2; J: TRBJ2-7; D: TRBD2; DNA: TGTGCCAGCAGCTTTATAGCGGGGGTCTCCTACGAGCAGTACTTC; CDR3: CASSFIAGVSYEQYF
size: .; V: TRBV10-2; J: TRBJ2-1; D: TRBD2; DNA: TGCGCCAGCAGCTTAGCGGGGTTCTACAATGAGCAGTTCTTC; CDR3: CASSLAGFYNEQFF
size: .; V: TRBV6-6; J: TRBJ2-2; D: .; DNA: TGTGCCAGCAGACCGGGACAGAACACCGGGGAGCTGTTTTTT; CDR3: CASRPGQNTGELFF
size: .; V: TRBV1; J: TRBJ2-7; D: .; DNA: TGCACCAGCAGCCAAGTAAGCCCCCGGGACGGAGGCTACGAGCAGTACTTC; CDR3: CTSSQVSPRDGGYEQYF
size: few; V: TRBV7-8; J: TRBJ1-5; D: .; DNA: TGTGCCAGCAGCCAGACGGGGGGTAATAGCAATCAGCCCCAGCATTTT; CDR3: CASSQTGGNSNQPQHF
size: .; V: TRBV18; J: TRBJ2-3; D: TRBD2; DNA: TGTGCCAGCTCACCGGGACTAGCCGAAGATACGCAGTATTTT; CDR3: CASSPGLAEDTQYF
size: .; V: TRBV5-1; J: TRBJ1-4; D: .; DNA: TGCGCCAGCAGCCCCACGGGGCAGCTTAATGAAAAACTGTTTTTT; CDR3: CASSPTGQLNEKLFF
size: .; V: TRBV27; J: TRBJ1-3; D: TRBD1; DNA: TGTGCCAGCCGGGAAAACAGGGGGCCGGGAAACACCATATATTTT; CDR3: CASRENRGPGNTIYF
size: .; V: TRBV6-6; J: TRBJ2-5; D: .; DNA: TGTGCCAGCAGTTTCGCAGGGCGGGAGACCCAGTACTTC; CDR3: CASSFAGRETQYF
size: once; V: TRBV7-2; J: TRBJ2-3; D: .; DNA: TGTGCCAGCACCGACGGCGGCACAGATACGCAGTATTTT; CDR3: CASTDGGTDTQYF
size: .; V: TRBV5-4; J: TRBJ2-3; D: TRBD2; DNA: TGTGCCAGCAGCTTGGGAGGACTAGCGGGTACTACAGATACGCAGTATTTT; CDR3: CASSLGGLAGTTDTQYF
size: once; V: TRBV7-2; J: TRBJ1-1; D: .; DNA: TGTGCCAGCAGCCTTACGACAGGTGGGGGCACTGAAGCTTTCTTT; CDR3: CASSLTTGGGTEAFF
size: .; V: TRBV4-1; J: TRBJ1-4; D: TRBD1; DNA: TGCGCCAGCAGCCAAGGAGACAGGGAGAATGAAAAACTGTTTTTT; CDR3: CASSQGDRENEKLFF
size: .; V: TRBV7-3; J: TRBJ1-2; D: TRBD1; DNA: TGTGCCAGCAGCCCGGGACAGGGGAACTATGGCTACACCTTC; CDR3: CASSPGQGNYGYTF
size: .; V: TRBV9; J: TRBJ1-2; D: .; DNA: TGTGCCAGCAGCCTACCGACCGGGGATGGCTACACCTTC; CDR3: CASSLPTGDGYTF
size: .; V: TRBV7-2; J: TRBJ1-2; D: TRBD1; DNA: TGTGCCAGCAGCACCCGACAGGGGCCCTCTAACTATGGCTACACCTTC; CDR3: CASSTRQGPSNYGYTF
size: .; V: TRBV7-9; J: TRBJ2-1; D: .; DNA: TGTGCCAGCAGCTTAAGGGGGGGAGATAACAATGAGCAGTTCTTC; CDR3: CASSLRGGDNNEQFF
size: .; V: TRBV2; J: TRBJ2-3; D: TRBD2; DNA: TGTGCCAGCAGTCCGGGAGGACTAGCGGGGGGAGATACGCAGTATTTT; CDR3: CASSPGGLAGGDTQYF
size: few; V: TRBV2; J: TRBJ1-3; D: .; DNA: TGTGCCAGCCGACAGAATCCCTCTGGAAACACCATATATTTT; CDR3: CASRQNPSGNTIYF
size: .; V: TRBV12-5; J: TRBJ1-2; D: .; DNA: TGTGCTAGTGGTTTGGAAAGGGGTGTTGGCTACACCTTC; CDR3: CASGLERGVGYTF
size: .; V: TRBV6-1; J: TRBJ1-1; D: .; DNA: TGTGCCAGTCTACAGGGCACCACTGAAGCTTTCTTT; CDR3: CASLQGTTEAFF
size: .; V: TRBV5-1; J: TRBJ1-6; D: TRBD1; DNA: TGCGCCAGCAGCCCGGACAGGGTTGACAATTCACCCCTCCACTTT; CDR3: CASSPDRVDNSPLHF
size: .; V: TRBV7-2; J: TRBJ1-3; D: .; DNA: TGTGCCAGCAGCTTAGTGGCCGCCTCTGGAAACACCATATATTTT; CDR3: CASSLVAASGNTIYF
size: .; V: TRBV18; J: TRBJ1-6; D: .; DNA: TGTGCCAGCTCACCCGTACAGGGACCGAACAATTCACCCCTCCACTTT; CDR3: CASSPVQGPNNSPLHF
size: .; V: TRBV5-1; J: TRBJ2-7; D: TRBD2; DNA: TGCGCCAGCAGCTCGGGGCTAGCGGGGGCCTCAGCCTACGAGCAGTACTTC; CDR3: CASSSGLAGASAYEQYF
size: .; V: TRBV18; J: TRBJ2-7; D: TRBD1; DNA: TGTGCCAGCTCACCGGGACAGGGAGGCGCCTACGAGCAGTACTTC; CDR3: CASSPGQGGAYEQYF
size: .; V: TRBV5-6; J: TRBJ1-3; D: .; DNA: TGTGCCAGCAGCTGGGCTCCCAGGGTAGGTGGAAACACCATATATTTT; CDR3: CASSWAPRVGGNTIYF
size: .; V: TRBV7-8; J: TRBJ2-1; D: .; DNA: TGTGCCAGCAGCTTACCATCCACAGGGACTGAGCAGTTCTTC; CDR3: CASSLPSTGTEQFF
size: .; V: TRBV6-5; J: TRBJ2-7; D: .; DNA: TGTGCCAGCCGGATGGTGGCAGGCCCATACTACGAGCAGTACTTC; CDR3: CASRMVAGPYYEQYF
size: .; V: TRBV6-5; J: TRBJ2-1; D: .; DNA: TGTGCCAGCAGTTACCGAGGATGGGATGAGCAGTTCTTC; CDR3: CASSYRGWDEQFF
size: .; V: TRBV27; J: TRBJ1-2; D: TRBD1; DNA: TGTGCCAGCAGTTCTTCCTCACCGGACAGGCCTTCTAACTATGGCTACACCTTC; CDR3: CASSSSSPDRPSNYGYTF
size: .; V: TRBV7-2; J: TRBJ1-1; D: .; DNA: TGTGCCAGCAGACCGCCCGGGACGGCGAACACTGAAGCTTTCTTT; CDR3: CASRPPGTANTEAFF
size: .; V: TRBV6-6; J: TRBJ1-5; D: .; DNA: TGTGCCAGCAGTTCCGGAACGGAACAGCCCCAGCATTTT; CDR3: CASSSGTEQPQHF
size: .; V: TRBV6-5; J: TRBJ2-1; D: TRBD2; DNA: TGTGCCAGCAGGGCAGCGGGGGGATCCTACAATGAGCAGTTCTTC; CDR3: CASRAAGGSYNEQFF
size: .; V: TRBV6-1; J: TRBJ1-1; D: .; DNA: TGTGCCAGCAGCCCTGACTCTAGGATCACTGAAGCTTTCTTT; CDR3: CASSPDSRITEAFF
size: .; V: TRBV18; J: TRBJ2-7; D: TRBD1; DNA: TGTGCCAGCTCACCACGACAGGGGGGCGAGCAGTACTTC; CDR3: CASSPRQGGEQYF